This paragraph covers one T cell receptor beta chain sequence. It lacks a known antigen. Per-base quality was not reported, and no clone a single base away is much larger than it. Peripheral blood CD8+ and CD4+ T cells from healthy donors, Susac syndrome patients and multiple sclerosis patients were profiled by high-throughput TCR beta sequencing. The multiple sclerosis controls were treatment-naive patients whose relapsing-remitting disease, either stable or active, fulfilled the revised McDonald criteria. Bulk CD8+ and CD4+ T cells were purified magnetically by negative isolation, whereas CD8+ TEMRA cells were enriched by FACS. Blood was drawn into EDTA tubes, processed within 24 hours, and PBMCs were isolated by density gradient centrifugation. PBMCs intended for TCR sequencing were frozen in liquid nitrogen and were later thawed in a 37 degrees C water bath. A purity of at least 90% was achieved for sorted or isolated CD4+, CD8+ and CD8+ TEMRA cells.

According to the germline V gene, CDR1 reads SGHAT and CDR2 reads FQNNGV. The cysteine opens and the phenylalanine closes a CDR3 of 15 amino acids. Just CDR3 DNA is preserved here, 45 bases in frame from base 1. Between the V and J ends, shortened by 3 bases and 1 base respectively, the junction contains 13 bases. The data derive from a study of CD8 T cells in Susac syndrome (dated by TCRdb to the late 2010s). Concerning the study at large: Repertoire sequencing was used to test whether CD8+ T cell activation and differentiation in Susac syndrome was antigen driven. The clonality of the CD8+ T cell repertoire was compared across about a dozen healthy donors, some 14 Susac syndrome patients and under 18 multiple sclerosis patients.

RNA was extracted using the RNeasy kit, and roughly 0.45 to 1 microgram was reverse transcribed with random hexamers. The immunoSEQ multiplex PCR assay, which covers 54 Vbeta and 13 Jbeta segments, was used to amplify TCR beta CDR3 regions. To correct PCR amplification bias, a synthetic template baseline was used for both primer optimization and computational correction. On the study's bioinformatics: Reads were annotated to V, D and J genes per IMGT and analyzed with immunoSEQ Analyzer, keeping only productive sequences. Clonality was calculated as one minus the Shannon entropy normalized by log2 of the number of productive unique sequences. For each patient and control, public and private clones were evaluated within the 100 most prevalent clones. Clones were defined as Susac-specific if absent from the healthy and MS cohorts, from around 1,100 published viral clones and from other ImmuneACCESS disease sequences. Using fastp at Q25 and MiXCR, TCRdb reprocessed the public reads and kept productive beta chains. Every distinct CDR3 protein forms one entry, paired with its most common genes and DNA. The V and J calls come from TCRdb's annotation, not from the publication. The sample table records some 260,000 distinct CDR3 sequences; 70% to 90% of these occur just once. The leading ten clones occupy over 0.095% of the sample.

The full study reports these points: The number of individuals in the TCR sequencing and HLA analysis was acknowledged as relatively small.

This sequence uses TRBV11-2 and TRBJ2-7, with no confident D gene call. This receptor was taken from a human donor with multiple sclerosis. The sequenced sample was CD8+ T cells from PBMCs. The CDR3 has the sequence CASSFSQDESYEQYF. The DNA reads TGTGCCAGCAGCTTTTCCCAAGACGAGTCCTACGAGCAGTACTTC.